The next 20 T cell receptor beta chains were all read from a single sample in a study of cytomegalovirus exposure and HLA in healthy donors. PCR primers comprised 60 Vbeta and 13 Jbeta primers. Method: immunoSEQ multiplex PCR; TCRdb's copy keeps in-frame clones and lacks some. The sample lists fewer than 150,000 clones, more than 70% seen once, with roughly 6.7% in the top ten. The material sequenced was PBMCs. These receptors all come from a woman aged 25 to 39 in good health and CMV-seropositive.

The V call is TRBV7-8, the J call TRBJ2-3; 9 bases are shared with TRBD2. CDR1 and CDR2 (germline): SGHVS, FQNEAQ. This CDR3 contains 17 residues. Trimming at V came to 1 base and at J to 1 base, leaving 6 bases not matched to a gene. Here the CDR3 reads CASSLVMAGGGTDTQYF. The CDR3 DNA is TGTGCCAGCAGCTTAGTAATGGCGGGGGGGGGCACAGATACGCAGTATTTT.

This sequence joins TRBV2 and TRBJ1-5, with D unresolved. Germline values: CDR1 SNHLY, CDR2 FYNNEI. Trimming took 2 bases from V and 0 from J, leaving 5 bases between them. CDR3 size: 14 residues. The CDR3 loop is CASSESYSNQPQHF. As DNA, the CDR3 is TGTGCCAGCAGTGAATCGTATAGCAATCAGCCCCAGCATTTT.

The CDR3 DNA reads TGTGCCAGCAGTCCCTTGGCGGGACAGGGAGGCGGGGAGCTGTTTTTT. It encodes CASSPLAGQGGGELFF. The chain recombines TRBV2 with TRBJ2-2, with 9 bases aligning to TRBD1. The CDR3 contains 16 residues. CDR1 SNHLY and CDR2 FYNNEI come from the germline V gene. The V gene end was trimmed by 5 bases and the J gene end by 7 bases; junction bases not matched to a gene: 11.

The chain combines TRBV7-2 with TRBJ2-1, with TRBD2 identical over 8 bases. Germline V gene data show CDR1 as SGHTA and CDR2 as FQGNSA. The CDR3 sequence is 16 residues long. The V and J ends lost 3 bases and 3 bases, in that order; junction bases with no gene match: 7. Here the CDR3 reads CASSLKAGGYYNEQFF. CDR3 DNA: TGTGCCAGCAGCTTGAAGGCGGGAGGATACTACAATGAGCAGTTCTTC.

The chain joins TRBV25-1 to TRBJ2-3, with TRBD2 matching 15 bases. The CDR3 contains 18 residues. Germline V lookup: CDR1 MGHDK, CDR2 SYGVNS. Trimming took 1 base from V and 1 from J; bases not matched to a gene: 3. The chain's CDR3 is CASSEWTSGRAGTDTQYF. CDR3 DNA sequence: TGTGCCAGCAGTGAATGGACTAGCGGGAGGGCGGGCACAGATACGCAGTATTTT.

The chain combines TRBV10-3 with TRBJ2-1; 9 nucleotides agree with TRBD2. Trimming cost V 5 bases and J 2 bases; bases outside gene matches: 7. CDR1 ENHRY and CDR2 SYGVKD come from the germline V gene. The CDR3 consists of 16 residues. Written as DNA, the CDR3 is TGTGCCATCAGTCCACATAGCGGGAGCCCCTACAATGAGCAGTTCTTC. Its protein product is CAISPHSGSPYNEQFF.

The rearrangement uses TRBV19 and TRBJ2-1, with 8 bases lining up with TRBD2. The CDR3 runs to 15 residues. CDR1 and CDR2 (germline): LNHDA, SQIVND (reference sequence). The junction had 9 bases not matched to a gene; V was cut back by 5 bases and J by 6 bases. The CDR3 bases are TGTGCCAGTAGTGATCGGCGGGGGGCCGGCAATGAGCAGTTCTTC. Its protein is CASSDRRGAGNEQFF. The full variable domain, rest sourced from reference TRBV19 and TRBJ2-1, is DGGITQSPKYLFRKEGQNVTLSCEQNLNHDAMYWYRQDPGQGLRLIYYSQIVNDFQKGDIAEGYSVSREKKESFPLTVTSAQKNPTAFYLCASSDRRGAGNEQFFGPGTRLTVL.

This chain joins TRBV5-1 and TRBJ2-3; unclear D gene. Germline CDR1 SGHRS, CDR2 YFSETQ. V was shortened by 0 bases and J by 2 bases, with 7 bases between the two germline ends. CDR3 size: 14 residues. The CDR3 region is CASSLDSNTDTQYF. The DNA for the CDR3 is TGCGCCAGCAGCTTGGATTCCAACACAGATACGCAGTATTTT.

The chain uses TRBV2 and TRBJ1-1, with a weak D call TRBD1 (6 bases). Trimming shortened V by 6 bases and J by 1 base, and 12 bases separated the two germline ends. Germline CDR1 reads SNHLY; CDR2 reads FYNNEI. The CDR3 covers 14 residues. The CDR3 loop is CASSRFRGNTEAFF. The CDR3, as DNA: TGTGCCAGCAGCCGCTTCAGGGGGAACACTGAAGCTTTCTTT.

This clone was seen only a few times. V gene TRBV5-6 combines with J gene TRBJ1-1, with D possibly matching TRBD1 (5 bases). The germline gives CDR1 SGHDT, CDR2 YYEEEE. V lost 4 bases, J lost 1 base, and 11 bases lay in between. CDR3 length equals 14 residues. This CDR3 is CASSPRQSNTEAFF. The CDR3 nucleotides are TGTGCCAGCAGCCCCCGACAGTCGAACACTGAAGCTTTCTTT. The whole variable domain, remainder taken from reference TRBV5-6 and TRBJ1-1, is DAGVTQSPTHLIKTRGQQVTLRCSPKSGHDTVSWYQQALGQGPQFIFQYYEEEERQRGNFPDRFSGHQFPNYSSELNVNALLLGDSALYLCASSPRQSNTEAFFGQGTRLTVV.

The chain carries TRBV18 and TRBJ1-1, with TRBD1 matching over 8 bases. With 7 bases clipped from V and 0 bases from J, the junction kept 4 bases outside the gene matches. Germline-derived CDR1 and CDR2 are KGHSH and LQKENI. The CDR3 runs to 14 residues. This CDR3 reads CASYAGGMNTEAFF. DNA for the CDR3: TGTGCCAGCTACGCAGGGGGCATGAACACTGAAGCTTTCTTT.

This sequence joins TRBV30 and TRBJ1-2; 7 nucleotides line up with TRBD1. CDR3 size: 15 residues. CDR1 and CDR2 from the germline V gene are GTSNPN and SVGIG (reference sequence). After removal of 0 bases from V and 2 bases from J, the junction contained 6 bases not matched to a gene. The CDR3 DNA reads as TGTGCCTGGAGTGTAAACAGGGGCGGCAACTATGGCTACACCTTC. Protein: CAWSVNRGGNYGYTF.

The genes are TRBV29-1 and TRBJ2-1; possibly TRBD2 for D (6 bases). This CDR3 region has 12 residues. Germline assignment: CDR1 SQVTM and CDR2 ANQGSEA. The V end was cut by 3 bases, the J end by 7 bases, with 10 bases between. The CDR3 coding sequence is TGCAGCGTTGAGGAGGCGGGGAATGAGCAGTTCTTC. Protein product: CSVEEAGNEQFF.

This chain joins TRBV20-1 and TRBJ2-1, with D uncertain. Germline CDR1 and CDR2: DFQATT and SNEGSKA (reference sequence). Trimming removed 8 bases from V and 7 bases from J, with 12 bases in between. There are 11 residues in the CDR3. Here the CDR3 reads CSSTLGNEQFF. Written as DNA, the CDR3 is TGCAGTTCAACCCTAGGTAATGAGCAGTTCTTC.

The chain employs TRBV5-1 and TRBJ2-7; a weak D match, TRBD1 (5 bases). CDR1 and CDR2 from the germline V gene are SGHRS and YFSETQ. The CDR3 sequence is 14 residues long. Trimming removed 0 bases at V and 2 bases at J, with 9 bases between. The CDR3, as DNA: TGCGCCAGCAGCTTGGATGGGGCCCCCTACGAGCAGTACTTC. It translates to CASSLDGAPYEQYF.

The chain recombines TRBV18 with TRBJ1-2; perhaps TRBD1 as D (5 bases). The germline V gene has CDR1 KGHSH and CDR2 LQKENI. Trimming removed 2 bases at V and 4 bases at J, with 14 bases between. CDR3 length equals 15 residues. The CDR3 sequence is CASSPSTGEVYGYTF. The CDR3 nucleotides are TGTGCCAGCTCACCATCGACGGGGGAGGTCTATGGCTACACCTTC.

The chain has TRBV5-6 and TRBJ1-2, with D uncertain. Germline values: CDR1 SGHDT, CDR2 YYEEEE. CDR3 length equals 13 residues. V was clipped by 1 base and J by 5 bases, with 9 bases between them. CDR3 in amino acids: CASSLLGLYGYTF. CDR3 sequence (DNA): TGTGCCAGCAGCTTGTTGGGCTTATATGGCTACACCTTC. Full variable domain (remainder filled in from reference TRBV5-6 and TRBJ1-2): DAGVTQSPTHLIKTRGQQVTLRCSPKSGHDTVSWYQQALGQGPQFIFQYYEEEERQRGNFPDRFSGHQFPNYSSELNVNALLLGDSALYLCASSLLGLYGYTFGSGTRLTVV.

The rearrangement uses TRBV29-1 and TRBJ2-1; 13 nucleotides line up with TRBD2. V shed 5 bases and J 10 bases; nucleotides not matched to a gene: 8. Germline CDR1 reads SQVTM; CDR2 reads ANQGSEA. The CDR3 consists of 14 residues. This chain's CDR3 is CSVRIGGLAGEQFF. As DNA, the CDR3 is TGCAGCGTTAGGATAGGGGGACTAGCGGGGGAGCAGTTCTTC.

The J gene is TRBJ2-2, the V gene TRBV27; TRBD2 aligns across 9 bases. The CDR3 spans 15 residues. J gave up 6 bases and V 5 bases, and 7 bases lay outside the gene matches. Germline V CDR1 and CDR2: MNHEY, SMNVEV (reference sequence). CDR3: CASSPRGGAPGELFF. CDR3 sequence (DNA): TGTGCCAGCAGTCCCCGCGGGGGGGCCCCCGGGGAGCTGTTTTTT.

The chain uses TRBV5-1 and TRBJ2-2; D possibly corresponds to TRBD1 (6 bases). Trimming removed 0 bases from V and 6 bases from J, with 9 bases in between. Germline loops: CDR1 SGHRS, CDR2 YFSETQ. This CDR3 has 14 amino acids. DNA for the CDR3: TGCGCCAGCAGCTTGGACAGGGCGGCCGGGGAGCTGTTTTTT. Amino acid sequence: CASSLDRAAGELFF.